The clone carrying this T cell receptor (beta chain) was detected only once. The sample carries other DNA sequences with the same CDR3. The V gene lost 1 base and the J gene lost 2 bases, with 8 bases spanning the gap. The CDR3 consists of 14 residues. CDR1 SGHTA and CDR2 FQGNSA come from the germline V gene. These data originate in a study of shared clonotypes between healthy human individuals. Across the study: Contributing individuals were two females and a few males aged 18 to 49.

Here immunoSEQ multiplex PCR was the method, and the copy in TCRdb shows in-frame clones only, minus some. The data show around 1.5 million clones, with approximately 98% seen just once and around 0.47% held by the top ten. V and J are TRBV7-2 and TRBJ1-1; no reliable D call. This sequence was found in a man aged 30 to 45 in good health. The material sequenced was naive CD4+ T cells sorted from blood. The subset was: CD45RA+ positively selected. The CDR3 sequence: CASSLGTANTEAFF. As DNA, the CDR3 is TGTGCCAGCAGCTTAGGGACGGCTAACACTGAAGCTTTCTTT.